Sequencing of this TCR beta chain was carried out in a study of OX40 agonist ivuxolimab in advanced cancers. Study information: Ivuxolimab, an agonistic anti-OX40 (CD134) antibody, was given to patients.

Profiled with immunoSEQ multiplex PCR; TCRdb holds only in-frame clones, not every one. This sample has 10,000 or so clones, with approximately 80% found just once. Germline CDR1 reads LNHNV; CDR2 reads YYDKDF (reference sequence). Trimming left V 1 base short and J 8 bases short, with 2 bases between. The CDR3 sequence is 11 residues long. The origin of this receptor is an adult with an advanced solid tumor such as melanoma, head and neck, liver or kidney cancer. The sequencing used CD4+ or CD8+ T cells sorted from blood, collected in a trial of the OX40 agonist ivuxolimab. V and J are TRBV15 and TRBJ1-4; no reliable D call. CDR3 in amino acids: CATSRGEKLFF. DNA for the CDR3: TGTGCCACCAGCAGAGGGGAAAAACTGTTTTTT.